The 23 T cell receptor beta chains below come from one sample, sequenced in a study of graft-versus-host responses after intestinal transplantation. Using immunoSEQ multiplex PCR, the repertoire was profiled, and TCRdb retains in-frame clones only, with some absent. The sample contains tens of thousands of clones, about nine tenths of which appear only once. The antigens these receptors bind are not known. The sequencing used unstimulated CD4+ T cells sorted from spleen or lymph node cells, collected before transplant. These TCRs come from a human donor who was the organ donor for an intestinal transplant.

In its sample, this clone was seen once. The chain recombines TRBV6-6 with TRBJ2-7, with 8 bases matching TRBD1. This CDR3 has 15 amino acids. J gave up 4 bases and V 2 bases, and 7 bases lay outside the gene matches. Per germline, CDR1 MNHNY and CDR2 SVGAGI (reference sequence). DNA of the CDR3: TGTGCCAGCAGTTACGTCAACAGGGGGAATTACGAGCAGTACTTC. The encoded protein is CASSYVNRGNYEQYF.

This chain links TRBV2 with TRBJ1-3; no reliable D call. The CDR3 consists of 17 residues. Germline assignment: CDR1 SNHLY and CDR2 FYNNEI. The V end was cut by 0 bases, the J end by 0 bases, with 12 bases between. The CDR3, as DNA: TGTGCCAGCAGTGAAGCGCTTGGGGTCGGCTCTGGAAACACCATATATTTT. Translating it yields CASSEALGVGSGNTIYF.

The CDR3 here is CASSVVRGPGTDTQYF. CDR3 nucleotides: TGTGCCAGCAGTGTAGTTCGGGGGCCAGGCACAGATACGCAGTATTTT. The chain has TRBV28 and TRBJ2-3; possibly TRBD1 or TRBD2 for D (6 bases each). CDR1 MDHEN and CDR2 SYDVKM come from the germline V gene. Between the trimmed V and J ends, which lost 5 bases and 1 base, there was a span of 16 bases. This CDR3 has 16 amino acids.

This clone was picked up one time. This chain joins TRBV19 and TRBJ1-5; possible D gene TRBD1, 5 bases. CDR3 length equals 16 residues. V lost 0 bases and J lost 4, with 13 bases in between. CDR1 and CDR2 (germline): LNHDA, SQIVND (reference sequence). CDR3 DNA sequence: TGTGCCAGTAGTATAGAGGCAGGGAGAGGAAATCAGCCCCAGCATTTT. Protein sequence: CASSIEAGRGNQPQHF.

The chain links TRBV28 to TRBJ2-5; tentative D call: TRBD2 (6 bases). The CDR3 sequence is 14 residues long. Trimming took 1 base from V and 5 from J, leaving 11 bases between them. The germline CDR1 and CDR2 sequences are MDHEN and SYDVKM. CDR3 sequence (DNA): TGTGCCAGCAGTTTATACGGAGGGCATGAGACCCAGTACTTC. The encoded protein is CASSLYGGHETQYF.

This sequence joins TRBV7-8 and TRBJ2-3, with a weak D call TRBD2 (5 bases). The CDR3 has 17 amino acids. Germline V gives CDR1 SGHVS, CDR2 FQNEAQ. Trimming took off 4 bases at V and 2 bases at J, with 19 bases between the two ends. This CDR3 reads CASSSGWVEFNTDTQYF. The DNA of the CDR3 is TGTGCCAGCAGCTCGGGGTGGGTAGAGTTCAACACAGATACGCAGTATTTT.

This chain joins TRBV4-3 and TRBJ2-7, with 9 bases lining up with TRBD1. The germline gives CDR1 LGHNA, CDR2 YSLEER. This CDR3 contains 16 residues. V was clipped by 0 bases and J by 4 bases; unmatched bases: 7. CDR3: CASSQDLGQGGYEQYF. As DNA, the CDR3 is TGCGCCAGCAGCCAAGATCTGGGACAGGGAGGGTACGAGCAGTACTTC.

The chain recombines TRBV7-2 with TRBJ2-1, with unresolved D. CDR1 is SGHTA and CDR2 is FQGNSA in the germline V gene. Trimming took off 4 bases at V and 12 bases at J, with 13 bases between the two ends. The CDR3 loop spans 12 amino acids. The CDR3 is CASSSIASGQFF. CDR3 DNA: TGTGCCAGCAGCTCAATAGCCAGTGGGCAGTTCTTC.

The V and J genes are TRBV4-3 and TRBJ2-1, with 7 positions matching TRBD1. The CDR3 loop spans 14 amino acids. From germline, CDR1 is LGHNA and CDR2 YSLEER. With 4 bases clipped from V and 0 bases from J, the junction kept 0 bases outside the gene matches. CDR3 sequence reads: CASSRDSSYNEQFF. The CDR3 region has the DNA TGCGCCAGCAGCCGGGACAGCTCCTACAATGAGCAGTTCTTC.

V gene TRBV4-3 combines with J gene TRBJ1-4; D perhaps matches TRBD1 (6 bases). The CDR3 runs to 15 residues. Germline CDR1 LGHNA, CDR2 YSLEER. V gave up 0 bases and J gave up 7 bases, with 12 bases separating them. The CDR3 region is CASSQEGGRGEKLFF. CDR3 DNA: TGCGCCAGCAGCCAAGAGGGGGGGCGAGGTGAAAAACTGTTTTTT.

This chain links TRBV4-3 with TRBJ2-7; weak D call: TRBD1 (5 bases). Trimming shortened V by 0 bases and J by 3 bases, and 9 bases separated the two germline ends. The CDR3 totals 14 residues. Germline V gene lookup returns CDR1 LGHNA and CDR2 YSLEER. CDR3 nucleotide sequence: TGCGCCAGCAGCCAAGACTCCCAGGGCTACGAGCAGTACTTC. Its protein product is CASSQDSQGYEQYF.

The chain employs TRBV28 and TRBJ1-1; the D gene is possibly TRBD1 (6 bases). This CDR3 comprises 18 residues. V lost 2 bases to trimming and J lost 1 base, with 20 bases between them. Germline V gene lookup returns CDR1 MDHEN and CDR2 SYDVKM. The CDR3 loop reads CASSLSRGVRGSNTEAFF. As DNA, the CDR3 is TGTGCCAGCAGTTTAAGTAGAGGGGTCAGGGGTTCGAACACTGAAGCTTTCTTT. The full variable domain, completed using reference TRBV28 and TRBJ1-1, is DVKVTQSSRYLVKRTGEKVFLECVQDMDHENMFWYRQDPGLGLRLIYFSYDVKMKEKGDIPEGYSVSREKKERFSLILESASTNQTSMYLCASSLSRGVRGSNTEAFFGQGTRLTVV.

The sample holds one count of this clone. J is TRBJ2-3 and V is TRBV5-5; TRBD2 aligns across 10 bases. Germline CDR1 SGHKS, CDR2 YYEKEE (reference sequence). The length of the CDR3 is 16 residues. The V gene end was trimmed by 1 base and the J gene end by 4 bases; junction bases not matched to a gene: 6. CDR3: CASSLLAGEVADTQYF. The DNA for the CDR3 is TGTGCCAGCAGCTTGCTAGCGGGAGAGGTGGCAGATACGCAGTATTTT. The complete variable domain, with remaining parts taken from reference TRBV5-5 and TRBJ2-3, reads DAGVTQSPTHLIKTRGQQVTLRCSPISGHKSVSWYQQVLGQGPQFIFQYYEKEERGRGNFPDRFSARQFPNYSSELNVNALLLGDSALYLCASSLLAGEVADTQYFGPGTRLTVL.

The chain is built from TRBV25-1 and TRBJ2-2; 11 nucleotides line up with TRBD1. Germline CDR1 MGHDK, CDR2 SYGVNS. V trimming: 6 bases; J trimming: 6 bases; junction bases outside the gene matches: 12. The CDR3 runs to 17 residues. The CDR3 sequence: CASSLSGQGVLAGELFF. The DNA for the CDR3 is TGTGCCAGCAGCCTTTCGGGACAGGGGGTTTTAGCCGGGGAGCTGTTTTTT.

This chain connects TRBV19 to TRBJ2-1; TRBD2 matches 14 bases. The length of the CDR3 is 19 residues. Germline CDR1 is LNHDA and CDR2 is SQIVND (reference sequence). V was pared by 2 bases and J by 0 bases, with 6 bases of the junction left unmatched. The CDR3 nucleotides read TGTGCCAGTAGTATACGACTAGCGGGAGGGCCGAGCTCCTACAATGAGCAGTTCTTC. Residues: CASSIRLAGGPSSYNEQFF.

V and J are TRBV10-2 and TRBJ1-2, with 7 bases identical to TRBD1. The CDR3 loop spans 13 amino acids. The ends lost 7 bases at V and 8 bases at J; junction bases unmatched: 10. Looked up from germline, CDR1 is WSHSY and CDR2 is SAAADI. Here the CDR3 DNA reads TGCGCCAGCACGCCTAGGGGGCTGGAGGGCTACACCTTC. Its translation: CASTPRGLEGYTF.

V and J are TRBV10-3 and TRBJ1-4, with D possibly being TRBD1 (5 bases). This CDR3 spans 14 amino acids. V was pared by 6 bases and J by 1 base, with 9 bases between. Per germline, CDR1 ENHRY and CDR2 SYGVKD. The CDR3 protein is CAIRGTETNEKLFF. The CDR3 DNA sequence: TGTGCCATCAGGGGGACCGAAACTAATGAAAAACTGTTTTTT.

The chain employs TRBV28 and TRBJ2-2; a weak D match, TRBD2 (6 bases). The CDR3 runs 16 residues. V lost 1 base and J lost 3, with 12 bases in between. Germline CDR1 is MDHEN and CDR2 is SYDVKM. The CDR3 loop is CASSLFAGTYTGELFF. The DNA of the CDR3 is TGTGCCAGCAGTTTATTTGCAGGGACTTACACCGGGGAGCTGTTTTTT.

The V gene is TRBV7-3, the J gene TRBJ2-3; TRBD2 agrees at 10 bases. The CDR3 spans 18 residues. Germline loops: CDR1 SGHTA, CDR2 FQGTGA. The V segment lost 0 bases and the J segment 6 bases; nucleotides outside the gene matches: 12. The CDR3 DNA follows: TGTGCCAGCAGCTTAACCCCGGTAGCGGGAGGTCGGGGGGATACGCAGTATTTT. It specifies CASSLTPVAGGRGDTQYF.

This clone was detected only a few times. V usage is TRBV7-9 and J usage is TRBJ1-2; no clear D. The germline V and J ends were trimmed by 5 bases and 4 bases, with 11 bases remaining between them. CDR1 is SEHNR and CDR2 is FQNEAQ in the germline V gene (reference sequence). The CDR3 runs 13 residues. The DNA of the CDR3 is TGTGCCAGCAGCCTCACACAATTCTATGGCTACACCTTC. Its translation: CASSLTQFYGYTF.

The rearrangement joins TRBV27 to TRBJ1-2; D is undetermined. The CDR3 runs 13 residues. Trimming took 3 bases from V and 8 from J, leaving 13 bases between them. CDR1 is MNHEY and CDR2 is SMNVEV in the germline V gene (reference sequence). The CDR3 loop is CASSLGEGGGYTF. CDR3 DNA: TGTGCCAGCAGTTTGGGCGAGGGAGGGGGCTACACCTTC.

CDR3 in DNA: TGTGCCAGCAGCCCTAGCGGGAGTTACGAGCAGTACTTC. It codes for CASSPSGSYEQYF. The chain combines TRBV28 with TRBJ2-7, with 10 nucleotides matching TRBD2. The CDR3 spans 13 residues. Germline trimming cut 6 bases from V and 4 bases from J; bases unmatched to any gene: 3. Looked up from germline, CDR1 is MDHEN and CDR2 is SYDVKM.

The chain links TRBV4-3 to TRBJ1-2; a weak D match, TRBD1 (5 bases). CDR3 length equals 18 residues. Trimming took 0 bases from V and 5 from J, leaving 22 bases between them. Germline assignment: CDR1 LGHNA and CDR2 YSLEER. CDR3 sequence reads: CASSQDFRGAGTSYGYTF. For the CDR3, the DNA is TGCGCCAGCAGCCAAGATTTTCGGGGAGCAGGGACGTCATATGGCTACACCTTC.